This T cell receptor (beta chain) came from a study of T cell responses to AZD1222 COVID-19 vaccine. A note on this clone: Its matching antigen is unknown.

Study-level results: There were mostly white British donors and more females than males, and clonal diversity was possibly underestimated.

Libraries were prepared by immunoSEQ multiplex PCR; TCRdb keeps only in-frame clonotypes and omits some of them. Of about 150,000 clones listed, over 75% were seen once; the top ten hold around 1.4%. Trimming left V 4 bases short and J 0 bases short, with 11 bases between. The CDR3 extends over 14 amino acids. Germline V CDR1 and CDR2: SGHDT, YYEEEE. This material consisted of peripheral blood, taken on day 0 of AZD1222 vaccination. The clonotype was recovered from an adult in good health. This chain connects TRBV5-6 to TRBJ2-7; D might be TRBD1 (5 bases). The CDR3 DNA follows: TGTGCCAGCAGCCTATGGACACGCTCCTACGAGCAGTACTTC. Encoded protein: CASSLWTRSYEQYF.